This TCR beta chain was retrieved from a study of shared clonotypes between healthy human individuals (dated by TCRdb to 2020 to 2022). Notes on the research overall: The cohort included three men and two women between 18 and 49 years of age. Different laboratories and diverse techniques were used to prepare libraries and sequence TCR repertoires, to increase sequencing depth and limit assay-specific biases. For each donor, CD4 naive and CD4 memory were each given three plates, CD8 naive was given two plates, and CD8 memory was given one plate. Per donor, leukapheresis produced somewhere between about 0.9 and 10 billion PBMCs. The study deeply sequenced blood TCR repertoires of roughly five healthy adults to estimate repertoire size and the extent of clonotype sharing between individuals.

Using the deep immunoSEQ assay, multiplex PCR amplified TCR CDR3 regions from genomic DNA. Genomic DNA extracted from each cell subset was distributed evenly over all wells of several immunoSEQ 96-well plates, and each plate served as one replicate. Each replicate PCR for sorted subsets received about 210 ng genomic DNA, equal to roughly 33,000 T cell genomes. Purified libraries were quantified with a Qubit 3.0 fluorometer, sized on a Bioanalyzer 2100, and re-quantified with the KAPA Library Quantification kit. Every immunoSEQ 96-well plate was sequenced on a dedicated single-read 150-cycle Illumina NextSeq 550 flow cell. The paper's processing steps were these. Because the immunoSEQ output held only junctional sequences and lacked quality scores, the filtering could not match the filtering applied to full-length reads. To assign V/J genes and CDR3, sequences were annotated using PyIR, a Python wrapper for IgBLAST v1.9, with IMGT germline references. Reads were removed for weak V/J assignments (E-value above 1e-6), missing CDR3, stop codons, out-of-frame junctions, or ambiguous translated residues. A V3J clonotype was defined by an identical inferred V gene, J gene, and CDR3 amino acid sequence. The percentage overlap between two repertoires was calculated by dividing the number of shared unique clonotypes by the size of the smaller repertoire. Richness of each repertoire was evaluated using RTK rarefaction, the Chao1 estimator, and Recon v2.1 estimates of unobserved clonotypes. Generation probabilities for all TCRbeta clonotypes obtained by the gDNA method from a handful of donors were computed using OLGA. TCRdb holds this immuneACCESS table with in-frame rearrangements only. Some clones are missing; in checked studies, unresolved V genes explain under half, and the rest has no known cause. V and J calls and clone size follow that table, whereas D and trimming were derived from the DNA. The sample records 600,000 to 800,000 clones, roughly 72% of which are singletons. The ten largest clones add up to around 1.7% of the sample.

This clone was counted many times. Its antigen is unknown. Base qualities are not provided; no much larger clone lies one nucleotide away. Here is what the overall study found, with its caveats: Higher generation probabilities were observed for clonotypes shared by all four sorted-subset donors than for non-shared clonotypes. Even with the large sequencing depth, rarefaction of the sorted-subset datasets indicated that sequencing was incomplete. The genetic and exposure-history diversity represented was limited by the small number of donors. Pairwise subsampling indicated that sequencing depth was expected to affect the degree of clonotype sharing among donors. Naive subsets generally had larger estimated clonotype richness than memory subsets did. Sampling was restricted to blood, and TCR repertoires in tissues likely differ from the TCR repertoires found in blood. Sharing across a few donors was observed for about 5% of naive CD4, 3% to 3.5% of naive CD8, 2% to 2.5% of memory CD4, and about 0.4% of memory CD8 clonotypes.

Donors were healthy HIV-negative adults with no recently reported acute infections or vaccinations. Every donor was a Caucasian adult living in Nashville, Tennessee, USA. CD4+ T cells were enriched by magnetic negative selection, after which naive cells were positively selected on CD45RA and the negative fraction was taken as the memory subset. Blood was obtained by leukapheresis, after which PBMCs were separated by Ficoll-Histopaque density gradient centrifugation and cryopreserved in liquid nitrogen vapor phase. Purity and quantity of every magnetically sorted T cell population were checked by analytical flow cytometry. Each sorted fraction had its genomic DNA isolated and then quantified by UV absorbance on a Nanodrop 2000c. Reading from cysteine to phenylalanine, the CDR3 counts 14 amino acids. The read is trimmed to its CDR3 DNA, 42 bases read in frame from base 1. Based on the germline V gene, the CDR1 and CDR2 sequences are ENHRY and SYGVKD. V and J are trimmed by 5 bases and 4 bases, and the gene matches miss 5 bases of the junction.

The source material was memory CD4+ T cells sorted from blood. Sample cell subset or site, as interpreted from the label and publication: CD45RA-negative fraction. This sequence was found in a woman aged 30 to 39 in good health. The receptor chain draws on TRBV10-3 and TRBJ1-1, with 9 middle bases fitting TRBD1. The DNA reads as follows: TGTGCCATCAGTAGACAGGGGGGGATCACTGAAGCTTTCTTT. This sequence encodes CAISRQGGITEAFF.